This TCR beta chain is drawn from a study of identical twins. Germline loops: CDR1 SGHRS, CDR2 YFSETQ. The V and J ends lost 1 base and 3 bases, in that order; junction bases with no gene match: 6. CDR3 length: 15 amino acids. Unique molecular identifiers were present on the cDNA, and a universal primer site came from template switching. TCRdb analysed the 5' RACE reads with MiXCR anew, one entry per CDR3 protein. The table has roughly 540,000 distinct CDR3 sequences, 22% seen once. The sample also formed part of further work on T cells expressing NK-cell markers. According to that study: Six donors carried dominant NKG2C+ clonotypes that made up 1.0-7.0% of their CD8+ T cells. The CD3+CD56-NKG2C+ fraction of a few donors was likewise dominated by these clonotypes.

Sequencing was performed on CD4+ T cells sorted from blood. This sequence originates from a woman younger than 30 in good health. This sequence joins TRBV5-1 and TRBJ2-7; TRBD1 matches at 8 bases. This CDR3 reads CASSLNTGGYYEQYF. CDR3 bases: TGCGCCAGCAGCTTGAACACAGGGGGTTACTACGAGCAGTACTTC.